This T cell receptor beta chain appears in the sequencing data of a study of PD-1 blockade in classical Hodgkin lymphoma. In the case of this clone: Additional DNA sequences in this sample encode the identical CDR3.

Per the germline V gene, CDR1 is SGHNT and CDR2 is YYREEE (reference sequence). The CDR3 runs 13 residues. V dropped 2 bases and J dropped 6 bases, with 8 bases sitting between them. Profiled with immunoSEQ multiplex PCR; TCRdb holds only in-frame clones, not every one. Here the sample spans 70,000 or so clones, around 75% being singletons. Following autologous stem cell transplantation, relapse occurred in every patient, and exposure to brentuximab vedotin varied. The TCR originated in a human donor with classical Hodgkin lymphoma. The chain joins TRBV5-4 to TRBJ2-2; D might be TRBD1 (5 bases). Source: peripheral blood mononuclear cells (PBMCs), taken before the second cycle of nivolumab. The DNA for the CDR3 is TGTGCCAGCAGCTTAAGGGGCGCCGGGGAGCTGTTTTTT. It yields the protein CASSLRGAGELFF.